The rows below give T cell receptor beta chains drawn from one sample of a study of T cells in Graves' hyperthyroidism and ophthalmopathy. TCRdb re-derived calls from the multiplex PCR reads in MiXCR, one entry per CDR3 protein. The sample includes a few hundred thousand distinct CDR3 sequences, less than 15% seen only once; the top ten take more than 20%. The sample was blood. These receptors all stem from a man aged 25-40 years with Graves' hyperthyroidism that later progressed to Graves' ophthalmopathy. CDR3s include the opening cysteine and the closing phenylalanine or tryptophan. The D gene is left open where the match is weak. Some rows mark clone size as missing; the rest say once, few, many or name a class of expanded clone.

v_gene: TRBV30; d_gene: TRBD1; j_gene: TRBJ1-1; abundance: few; CDR3nt: TGTGCCAAGGACAGGGTCGGTACTGAAGCTTTCTTT; CDR3aa: CAKDRVGTEAFF
v_gene: TRBV7-9; d_gene: TRBD2; j_gene: TRBJ2-1; abundance: many; CDR3nt: TGTGCCAGCAGCACACTAGCGGGGGGGAAAAATGAGCAGTTCTTC; CDR3aa: CASSTLAGGKNEQFF
v_gene: TRBV5-1; d_gene: TRBD1; j_gene: TRBJ2-3; abundance: many; CDR3nt: TGCGCCAGCAGACCCAGACAGGGTGGGACAGATACGCAGTATTTT; CDR3aa: CASRPRQGGTDTQYF
v_gene: TRBV11-2; d_gene: TRBD1; j_gene: TRBJ1-1; abundance: many; CDR3nt: TGTGCCAGCAGCCCAAGGACAGGCACTGAAGCTTTCTTT; CDR3aa: CASSPRTGTEAFF
v_gene: TRBV7-9; d_gene: TRBD1; j_gene: TRBJ1-2; abundance: -; CDR3nt: TGTGCCAGCAGCTTGGGACAGCGGGGCTACACCTTC; CDR3aa: CASSLGQRGYTF
v_gene: TRBV6-1; d_gene: TRBD2; j_gene: TRBJ2-3; abundance: few; CDR3nt: TGTGCCAGCAGGAGGCGGGGGGCAGATACGCAGTATTTT; CDR3aa: CASRRRGADTQYF
v_gene: TRBV24-1; d_gene: TRBD1; j_gene: TRBJ2-7; abundance: many; CDR3nt: TGTGCCACCAGTGATCCTGCCGGGACAGGGAATGAGCAGTACTTC; CDR3aa: CATSDPAGTGNEQYF
v_gene: TRBV4-2; d_gene: -; j_gene: TRBJ1-3; abundance: -; CDR3nt: TGTGCCAGCAGCCGCGGGGGGGGTTTGGGCGGAAACACCATATATTTT; CDR3aa: CASSRGGGLGGNTIYF
v_gene: TRBV5-1; d_gene: TRBD1; j_gene: TRBJ2-2; abundance: few; CDR3nt: TGCGCCAGCAGCTCCAGGGGGCGCGATGTAACCGGGGAGCTGTTTTTT; CDR3aa: CASSSRGRDVTGELFF
v_gene: TRBV20-1; d_gene: TRBD1; j_gene: TRBJ1-5; abundance: -; CDR3nt: TGCAGTGCTGGGACAGCCGACAGCTATCAGCCCCAGCATTTT; CDR3aa: CSAGTADSYQPQHF
v_gene: TRBV3-1; d_gene: -; j_gene: TRBJ2-1; abundance: -; CDR3nt: TGTGCCAGCAGCCAACCCCACGGTGACAGGCAGTTCTTC; CDR3aa: CASSQPHGDRQFF